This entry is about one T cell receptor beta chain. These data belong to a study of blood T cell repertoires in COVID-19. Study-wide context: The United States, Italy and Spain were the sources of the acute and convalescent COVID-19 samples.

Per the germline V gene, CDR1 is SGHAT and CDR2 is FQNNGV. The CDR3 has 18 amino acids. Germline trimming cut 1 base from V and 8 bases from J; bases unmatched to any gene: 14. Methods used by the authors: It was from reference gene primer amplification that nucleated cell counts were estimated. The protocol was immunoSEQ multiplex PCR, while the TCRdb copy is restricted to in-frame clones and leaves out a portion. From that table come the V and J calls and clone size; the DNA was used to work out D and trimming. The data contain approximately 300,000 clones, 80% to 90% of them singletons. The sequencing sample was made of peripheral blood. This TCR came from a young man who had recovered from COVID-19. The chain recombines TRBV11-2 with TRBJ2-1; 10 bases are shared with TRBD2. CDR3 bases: TGTGCCAGCAGCTTAGCTTCACCGGGACTAGCGATCCTCCATGAGCAGTTCTTC. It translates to CASSLASPGLAILHEQFF.